Listed here is a single T cell receptor (beta chain). The sample originates from a study of blood T cell repertoires in COVID-19. On the study more broadly: Italy, Spain and the United States were the sources of the convalescent and acute COVID-19 samples. From T cells, B-cell-depleted T cells, or PBMCs came the material, which was cDNA or gDNA.

The V gene lost 3 bases and the J gene lost 6 bases, with 14 bases spanning the gap. The CDR3 sequence is 15 residues long. Germline CDR1 is ENHRY and CDR2 is SYGVKD. In the study's own analysis: From reference gene primer amplification, estimates of nucleated cell counts were derived. Assay used: immunoSEQ multiplex PCR; TCRdb lists only in-frame clones, some missing. V, J and clone size derive from that table, while D and trimming were established from the DNA sequence. Of around 110,000 clones listed, roughly 75% are singletons. The specimen sequenced was peripheral blood. The sequence came from a man in his fifties or sixties with active or convalescent COVID-19. This chain uses TRBV10-3 with TRBJ2-2; a possible D gene is TRBD2 (7 bases). CDR3 protein: CAISEAKGGSGELFF. CDR3 DNA: TGTGCCATCAGTGAAGCTAAGGGGGGGTCCGGGGAGCTGTTTTTT.